Following are 17 T cell receptor beta chains from one sample sequenced in a study of T-cell memory formation after mild COVID-19. TCRdb re-called the 5' RACE reads through MiXCR, storing one row per CDR3 protein. The table records fewer than 450,000 distinct CDR3 sequences, 20% to 25% of them present only once. The sequenced sample was PBMCs or a T cell subset sorted from them (not recorded which). All receptors come from an adult woman who had mild COVID-19 (a few samples of this study predate the infection). Cell type and time point are not known.

The chain employs TRBV6-2 or TRBV6-3 and TRBJ2-7; 11 bases match TRBD2. The germline CDR1 and CDR2 sequences are MNHEY and SVGEGT. The CDR3 covers 15 residues. The junction had 5 bases not matched to a gene; V was cut back by 4 bases and J by 3 bases. The CDR3 region is CASSSATSGIYEQYF. The CDR3 DNA is TGTGCCAGCAGTTCAGCGACTAGCGGGATCTACGAGCAGTACTTC.

The gene calls are TRBV7-9 and TRBJ1-4, with D unresolved. The CDR3 sequence is 16 residues long. Trimming pared 5 bases from V and 8 bases from J, leaving 21 bases between. Germline CDR1 SEHNR, CDR2 FQNEAQ (reference sequence). DNA of the CDR3: TGTGCCAGCAGCAATATGGGCCTTATGGTAGGCGAAAAACTGTTTTTT. Translating gives CASSNMGLMVGEKLFF. The whole variable domain, remainder taken from reference TRBV7-9 and TRBJ1-4, is DTGVSQNPRHKITKRGQNVTFRCDPISEHNRLYWYRQTLGQGPEFLTYFQNEAQLEKSRLLSDRFSAERPKGSFSTLEIQRTEQGDSAMYLCASSNMGLMVGEKLFFGSGTQLSVL.

The DNA of the CDR3 is TGTGCCAGCAGCGCGGGGCCCAGAGAAAATCAGCCCCAGCATTTT. This sequence encodes CASSAGPRENQPQHF. This chain links TRBV12-3 or TRBV12-4 with TRBJ1-5; maybe TRBD1 (5 bases). This CDR3 region has 15 residues. Trimming removed 6 bases from V and 4 bases from J, with 16 bases in between.

This clonotype was counted a few times. The chain joins TRBV13 to TRBJ2-3, with D tentatively TRBD1 (6 bases). The germline CDR1 and CDR2 sequences are PRHDT and FYEKMQ (reference sequence). V lost 5 bases and J lost 1, with 25 bases in between. The CDR3 extends over 19 amino acids. In DNA, the CDR3 is TGTGCCAGCAGCGGGAAATTTTGGGATATACAGGGCCGCACAGATACGCAGTATTTT. Its translation: CASSGKFWDIQGRTDTQYF.

This chain connects TRBV12-3 or TRBV12-4 to TRBJ1-2; D is uncertain. V was clipped by 6 bases and J by 8 bases, with 16 bases between them. The CDR3 contains 13 residues. This CDR3 is CASSQTPSKGYTF. CDR3 sequence (DNA): TGTGCCAGCAGCCAAACCCCGTCGAAGGGCTACACCTTC.

The CDR3 DNA reads as TGTGCCAGCAGCCCCGTCCCGGGACTAGCGGGAGGCGAGCAGTACTTC. Translated, it gives CASSPVPGLAGGEQYF. This chain links TRBV7-2 with TRBJ2-7; 15 bases fit TRBD2. The CDR3 length is 16 residues. Germline trimming cut 5 bases from V and 6 bases from J; bases unmatched to any gene: 8. Germline lookup yields CDR1 SGHTA and CDR2 FQGNSA.

The chain joins TRBV9 to TRBJ2-3; perhaps TRBD2 as D (6 bases). Germline V gene lookup returns CDR1 SGDLS and CDR2 YYNGEE. This CDR3 has 16 amino acids. The ends were cut back, 1 base at V and 5 bases at J, with 17 bases in the middle. CDR3 sequence: CASSVTGTEGQDTQYF. DNA for the CDR3: TGTGCCAGCAGCGTAACCGGGACGGAGGGTCAAGATACGCAGTATTTT.

The chain carries TRBV4-2 and TRBJ1-5, with a tentative D call TRBD1 (6 bases). V was cut by 0 bases and J by 7 bases, with 13 bases left in between. The CDR3 sequence is 15 residues long. From germline, CDR1 is LGHNA and CDR2 YNFKEQ. This chain's CDR3 is CASSQEGTTGQPQHF. CDR3 DNA sequence: TGTGCCAGCAGCCAAGAAGGGACAACGGGACAGCCCCAGCATTTT.

This clonotype was picked up a small number of times. This chain links TRBV29-1 with TRBJ2-7; a weak D match, TRBD1 (5 bases). Trimming removed 5 bases at V and 3 bases at J, with 11 bases between. Germline V gives CDR1 SQVTM, CDR2 ANQGSEA. CDR3 size: 12 residues. The CDR3: CSVQGHFYEQYF. The CDR3 DNA reads TGCAGCGTTCAAGGACATTTCTACGAGCAGTACTTC.

In its sample, this clonotype was seen a few times. The V call is TRBV6-5, the J call TRBJ2-3, with 8 nucleotides matching TRBD1. CDR3 length equals 17 residues. CDR1 and CDR2 (germline): MNHEY, SVGAGI. The V and J ends lost 0 bases and 5 bases, in that order; junction bases with no gene match: 10. DNA of the CDR3: TGTGCCAGCAGTTACTCAGGCGGGACAGGACCACGAGATACGCAGTATTTT. Protein: CASSYSGGTGPRDTQYF.

This chain links TRBV9 with TRBJ1-1; 7 bases line up with TRBD1. Germline assignment: CDR1 SGDLS and CDR2 YYNGEE. The CDR3 runs 15 residues. Losses at the gene ends were 0 bases for V and 0 bases for J; bases not matched to a gene: 2. The CDR3 DNA follows: TGTGCCAGCAGCGTAGATGACAGGGTGAACACTGAAGCTTTCTTT. Protein product: CASSVDDRVNTEAFF.

At least ten counts were recorded for this clonotype. The chain employs TRBV7-2 and TRBJ2-7; TRBD2 aligns across 7 bases. V lost 4 bases and J lost 4; bases outside the gene matches: 7. Germline V gene data show CDR1 as SGHTA and CDR2 as FQGNSA. The CDR3 is 14 residues long. This chain's CDR3 is CASSSRAGRYEQYF. In DNA form, the CDR3 reads TGTGCCAGCAGCTCGCGAGCGGGGCGATACGAGCAGTACTTC.

This clonotype was found a few times. DNA for the CDR3: TGTGCCAGCACCCTCGGACAGGTTTTCAAAAACATTCAGTACTTC. Its translation: CASTLGQVFKNIQYF. The chain is built from TRBV12-3 or TRBV12-4 and TRBJ2-4, with 7 nucleotides matching TRBD1. V was pared by 7 bases and J by 3 bases, with 9 bases of the junction left unmatched. This CDR3 is 15 amino acids long.

The chain combines TRBV9 with TRBJ2-1, with TRBD2 matching 11 bases. The CDR3 spans 18 residues. The germline gives CDR1 SGDLS, CDR2 YYNGEE. The ends lost 0 bases at V and 1 base at J; junction bases unmatched: 6. The CDR3 sequence: CASSVGLAGSPSYNEQFF. In DNA form, the CDR3 reads TGTGCCAGCAGCGTAGGACTAGCGGGATCCCCTTCCTACAATGAGCAGTTCTTC.

The chain couples TRBV27 to TRBJ2-3, with 8 bases that match TRBD2. V trimming: 4 bases; J trimming: 6 bases; junction bases outside the gene matches: 15. Germline CDR1 reads MNHEY; CDR2 reads SMNVEV (reference sequence). The CDR3 consists of 17 residues. CDR3 protein: CASSSPPAEAGVDTQYF. CDR3 bases: TGTGCCAGCAGTTCCCCGCCGGCGGAAGCGGGGGTGGATACGCAGTATTTT.

The chain uses TRBV7-8 and TRBJ2-5, with a weak D call TRBD1 (6 bases). This CDR3 contains 16 residues. CDR1 and CDR2 from the germline V gene are SGHVS and FQNEAQ. Trimming took 6 bases from V and 5 from J, leaving 22 bases between them. This chain's CDR3 is CASSAGARDMRETQYF. As DNA, the CDR3 is TGTGCCAGCAGTGCAGGGGCCCGGGATATGAGGGAGACCCAGTACTTC. The complete variable domain, with remaining parts taken from reference TRBV7-8 and TRBJ2-5, reads GAGVSQSPRYKVAKRGQDVALRCDPISGHVSLFWYQQALGQGPEFLTYFQNEAQLDKSGLPSDRFFAERPEGSVSTLKIQRTQQEDSAVYLCASSAGARDMRETQYFGPGTRLLVL.

The chain joins TRBV29-1 to TRBJ2-1; the match to TRBD2 covers 9 bases. Looked up from germline, CDR1 is SQVTM and CDR2 is ANQGSEA. The CDR3 sequence is 11 residues long. With 5 bases clipped from V and 9 bases from J, the junction kept 2 bases outside the gene matches. DNA of the CDR3: TGCAGCGTTTTAGCGGGAGTTGAGCAGTTCTTC. Amino acid sequence: CSVLAGVEQFF.